This note documents a single TCR beta chain sequence. Its antigen is unknown. The CDR3 is made up of 14 amino acids. Germline-derived CDR1 and CDR2 are SGHRS and YFSETQ. V was shortened by 0 bases and J by 1 base, with 7 bases between the two germline ends. This table comes from immunoSEQ multiplex PCR, and its TCRdb copy is limited to in-frame clones, with some not included. There are 90,000 to 95,000 clones in the sample; about nine tenths occur only once, and about 20% lies in the top ten. The data derive from a study of T cell responses to AZD1222 COVID-19 vaccine. Broader study findings: There were repertoire samples only from the period after the peak T cell response. In a largely white British group with more females than males, clonal diversity was possibly underestimated. Spike-specific TCR breadth and depth both grew after two AZD1222 doses.

This sample comprised peripheral blood, obtained on day 0 of AZD1222 vaccination. This clonotype was obtained from an adult in good health. The chain employs TRBV5-1 and TRBJ1-1, with D possibly TRBD1 on 6 matching bases. DNA for the CDR3: TGCGCCAGCAGCTTGGGGACAGCGAACACTGAAGCTTTCTTT. The encoded protein is CASSLGTANTEAFF.